This TCR beta chain emerged from a study of Graves' ophthalmopathy and Graves' hyperthyroidism listed by TCRdb under 2018. Notes on the research overall: Peripheral blood was collected at initial diagnosis, before any treatment. In five or six hyperthyroidism patients, the T-cell repertoires found in thyroid tissue were compared with those found in blood. A discovery set of about a hundred patients (43 ophthalmopathy, 57 stable hyperthyroidism) was enrolled to explore V-J signatures distinguishing ophthalmopathy from hyperthyroidism. In total, approximately 140 blood samples were TCR-sequenced: approximately 40 ophthalmopathy, some 72 hyperthyroidism and about 17 hyperthyroidism-to-ophthalmopathy patients. An independent validation cohort was composed of about 20 hyperthyroidism patients and more than 15 patients who later progressed from hyperthyroidism to ophthalmopathy. The study used signatures of the TCR beta repertoire to tell Graves' ophthalmopathy apart from Graves' hyperthyroidism and to predict which patients would progress to ophthalmopathy. The approximately 100 discovery patients were divided at random into training and test sets in a 7:3 ratio. After sampling, hyperthyroidism patients received methimazole starting at 30 mg daily, and ophthalmopathy patients received high-dose intravenous methylprednisolone. Here is what the overall study found, with its caveats: Ophthalmopathy was separated from stable hyperthyroidism by the 13-signature model with roughly 88% sensitivity and approximately 84% specificity in cross-validation and with 80%/75% in the test set. Among expanded thyroid clonotypes with frequency above 0.001, most also showed up in blood, which suggests that blood repertoires may reflect the thyroid immune response. In validation, the model predicted ophthalmopathy progression with more than 55% sensitivity and roughly 72% specificity; more than ten predicted patients were CT-confirmed with GO in a median of approximately 6.5 months. Sample size was not predetermined statistically, and investigators were not blinded to group allocation.

Stable hyperthyroidism was defined as no progression to ophthalmopathy within 18 months of follow-up. The hyperthyroidism patients were 18 to 65 years old and newly diagnosed, with a disease duration of less than 2 months. Patients with other autoimmune diseases, uncontrolled infections, pregnancy or lactation were excluded. Clinical symptoms, serum thyroxine, TRAb, thyroid ultrasound and orbital computed tomography were used for diagnosis. Using Ficoll-Paque density gradient centrifugation, PBMCs were isolated from less than 13 ml of fresh peripheral blood. Trizol reagent was used to extract the total RNA, and its quality was then checked on an Agilent 2100 Bioanalyzer. In regard to this clonotype: Its antigen target is currently unknown. One base away there is no much larger clone; base qualities are not given.

TCR beta CDR3 regions were amplified from RNA transcripts for repertoire sequencing. HTBI primers and the Qiagen OneStep RT-PCR kit were used in a first-round RT-PCR, which was followed by a second-round multiplex PCR, size selection and purification. Sequencing of the libraries was carried out on an Illumina HiSeq2000 in paired-end mode with 100 bp reads. In the authors' own workflow: SOAPnuke was used for read processing, and reads with adapters, uncalled bases, a mean Phred below 15, or no exact constant-primer or identifier match were discarded. High-quality paired reads were merged with COPE v1.2.5. Clonotypes were defined as unique nucleotide sequences and were aligned to IMGT TRB V, D and J references using MiTCR v1.1. Only V-J combinations with frequency above 0.0001 were analysed, covering 99.2% of repertoires. For each V-J combination, a TCR clonal expansion and chaos score was defined as the ratio of F50 clonal expansion to chaos observed in the TCRdist matrix. Welch's t-statistics and random forest were used to reduce features to about 13 V-J combinations, which were fed into a naive Bayes classifier. Thyroid-blood repertoire similarity was quantified with the Morisita-Horn index. TCRdb reanalyzed the raw reads on its own, using fastp at Q25 for trimming and MiXCR for clone calling, and kept in-frame beta chains. Entries that share a CDR3 protein sequence are merged under the most common genes and DNA. The V and J calls here are based on TCRdb, not the publication. This sample holds 620,000 or so distinct CDR3 sequences; about 20% were observed only once. The top ten hold approximately 6.9% of the sample.

Relative to germline, V is missing 4 bases and J is missing 2 bases, with 5 bases of the junction outside any gene match. CDR1 and CDR2, per the germline V gene, are SGHTA and FQGNSA. The CDR3 contains 16 residues, cysteine and phenylalanine counted. The retained sequence is limited to the CDR3, 48 bases, with the frame set at the first base. This TCR derives from a woman aged 18-29 years with stable Graves' hyperthyroidism. Some clones in this sample may be carry-over from other donors' samples. Donor details come from another sample of the same person, matched by shared clones. The chain employs TRBV7-2 and TRBJ2-5, with 12 bases in between that match TRBD2. The sample taken for sequencing was peripheral blood. The DNA is TGTGCCAGCAGCTGGCGGACTAGCGGGACTCAAGAGACCCAGTACTTC. This is translated as CASSWRTSGTQETQYF.